This T cell receptor beta chain was found in a study of T-cell memory formation after mild COVID-19. Study-wide findings and caveats: The SARS-CoV-2 specificity of second-wave clones reaching peak at day 37 remained unverified. Some SARS-CoV-2-responding clones were already detected in memory before infection. Clones contracting across day 15 to 85 had a balanced CD4/CD8 profile; later expanding clones leaned CD4+.

V lost 1 base and J lost 8, with 8 bases in between. This CDR3 is built from 12 residues. Germline V CDR1 and CDR2: SEHNR, FQNEAQ (reference sequence). Notes on this clonotype: No antigen is known for it.

Libraries for TCRalpha and TCRbeta carried sample barcodes and unique molecular identifiers via 5'RACE. A single record per CDR3 protein comes from TCRdb applying MiXCR to the 5' RACE reads. The sample has 280,000 or so distinct CDR3 sequences, roughly 17% seen once; the top ten hold about 21%. The chain joins TRBV7-9 to TRBJ1-1, with D hard to call. The clonotype comes from a man between 18 and 35 years old who had mild COVID-19 (a few samples of this study predate the infection). Cell type and time point are not known. Source material: PBMCs or a T cell subset sorted from them (not recorded which). The CDR3 is CASSLGFREAFF. For the CDR3, the DNA is TGTGCCAGCAGCTTAGGTTTCAGGGAAGCTTTCTTT.